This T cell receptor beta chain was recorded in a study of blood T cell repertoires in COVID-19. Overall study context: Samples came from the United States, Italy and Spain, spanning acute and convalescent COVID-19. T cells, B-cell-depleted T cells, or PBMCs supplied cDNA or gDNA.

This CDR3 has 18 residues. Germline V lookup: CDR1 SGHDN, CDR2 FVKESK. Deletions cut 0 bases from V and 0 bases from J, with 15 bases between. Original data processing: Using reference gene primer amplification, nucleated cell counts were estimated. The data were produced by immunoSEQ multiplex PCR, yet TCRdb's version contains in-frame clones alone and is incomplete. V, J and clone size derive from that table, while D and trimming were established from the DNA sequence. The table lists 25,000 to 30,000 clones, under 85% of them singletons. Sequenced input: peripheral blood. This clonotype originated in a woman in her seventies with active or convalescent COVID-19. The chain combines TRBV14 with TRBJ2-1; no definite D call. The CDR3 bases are TGTGCCAGCAGCCAAGATGTGCGGAGTAAGAGCTCCTACAATGAGCAGTTCTTC. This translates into CASSQDVRSKSSYNEQFF. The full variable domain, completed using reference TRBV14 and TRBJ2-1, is EAGVTQFPSHSVIEKGQTVTLRCDPISGHDNLYWYRRVMGKEIKFLLHFVKESKQDESGMPNNRFLAERTGGTYSTLKVQPAELEDSGVYFCASSQDVRSKSSYNEQFFGPGTRLTVL.